The 11 T cell receptor beta chains below were found in one sample sequenced in a study of blood T cell repertoires in COVID-19. Generated by immunoSEQ multiplex PCR, the TCRdb table keeps only in-frame clones and is missing some. The profile shows fewer than 450,000 clones, roughly 91% of them singletons. Sequencing was carried out using PBMCs or T cells enriched from blood (not recorded which). The receptors originated from a young woman who had recovered from COVID-19.

The gene calls are TRBV28 and TRBJ2-2; 8 bases match TRBD2. The trim removed 6 bases at V and 4 bases at J, leaving 4 bases unmatched. The CDR3 has 14 residues. Germline V gives CDR1 MDHEN, CDR2 SYDVKM. Here the CDR3 DNA reads TGTGCCAGCAGGGCGGGGGGATCCACCGGGGAGCTGTTTTTT. This encodes CASRAGGSTGELFF.

This chain connects TRBV11-2 to TRBJ1-1; D is possibly TRBD1 (5 bases). In germline, CDR1 is SGHAT, CDR2 FQNNGV. The CDR3 spans 16 residues. V lost 5 bases, J lost 0 bases, and 16 bases lay in between. The CDR3 region has the DNA TGTGCCAGCAGCGCCGTACAGGCCCTGATGAACACTGAAGCTTTCTTT. This encodes CASSAVQALMNTEAFF.

The chain couples TRBV6-2 or TRBV6-3 to TRBJ2-7, with unresolved D. Trimming pared 2 bases from V and 4 bases from J, leaving 9 bases between. Germline V gene data show CDR1 as MNHEY and CDR2 as SVGEGT. The CDR3 is 13 residues long. The CDR3 DNA follows: TGTGCCAGCAGTTACGTAGAGAAATACGAGCAGTACTTC. Encoded protein: CASSYVEKYEQYF.

The genes are TRBV6-5 and TRBJ2-7; 10 bases align to TRBD1. This CDR3 region has 15 residues. V was pared by 7 bases and J by 0 bases, with 6 bases of the junction left unmatched. Germline V lookup: CDR1 MNHEY, CDR2 SVGAGI. In DNA, the CDR3 is TGTGCCAGCAAGGTTCGACAGGGGGCCTCCTACGAGCAGTACTTC. Translation gives CASKVRQGASYEQYF.

The DNA of the CDR3 is TGTGCCAGCAGCCATGTCAGGGGGCAAACCTATAATTCACCCCTCCACTTT. It specifies CASSHVRGQTYNSPLHF. V and J are TRBV3-1 (or the pseudogene TRBV3-2) and TRBJ1-6; TRBD1 matches at 8 bases. Germline lookup yields CDR1 LGHDT and CDR2 YNNKEL (reference sequence). V shed 3 bases and J 2 bases; nucleotides not matched to a gene: 6. The CDR3 is 17 amino acids.

This rearrangement joins TRBV4-3 to TRBJ2-2, with D perhaps matching TRBD2 (6 bases). With 3 bases removed from V and 9 bases from J, the gap between germline ends came to 11 bases. The CDR3 has 13 residues. CDR1 is LGHNA, CDR2 YSLEER, per germline. DNA of the CDR3: TGCGCCAGCAGCCAGTTGCGGGGAAGGGAGCTGTTTTTT. Protein: CASSQLRGRELFF.

The CDR3 region is CASQTGLNTEAFF. CDR3 nucleotide sequence: TGTGCCAGTCAAACAGGGCTGAACACTGAAGCTTTCTTT. V gene TRBV18 combines with J gene TRBJ1-1, with a tentative D call TRBD1 (6 bases). Trimming stripped 9 bases from V and 0 bases from J, with 11 bases between. This CDR3 has 13 amino acids. Germline lookup yields CDR1 KGHSH and CDR2 LQKENI.

V is TRBV5-1 and J is TRBJ1-1; 10 nucleotides align to TRBD1. The germline gives CDR1 SGHRS, CDR2 YFSETQ. With 7 bases clipped from V and 3 bases from J, the junction kept 6 bases outside the gene matches. The CDR3 totals 14 residues. The CDR3 sequence: CASCEGQGYTEAFF. The DNA of the CDR3 is TGCGCCAGCTGCGAGGGACAGGGGTACACTGAAGCTTTCTTT.

V usage is TRBV19 and J usage is TRBJ1-2; the match to TRBD1 covers 8 bases. CDR1 and CDR2 from the germline V gene are LNHDA and SQIVND (reference sequence). The CDR3 totals 14 residues. V was clipped by 6 bases and J by 4 bases; unmatched bases: 7. The CDR3 DNA sequence: TGTGCCAGTAGCCCCGACAGGGGAATCTATGGCTACACCTTC. Translating gives CASSPDRGIYGYTF.

The genes are TRBV3-1 (or the pseudogene TRBV3-2) and TRBJ1-2; D is perhaps TRBD1 (6 bases). V was cut by 3 bases and J by 6 bases, with 20 bases left in between. CDR1 LGHDT and CDR2 YNNKEL come from the germline V gene (reference sequence). This CDR3 has 16 residues. The CDR3, as DNA: TGTGCCAGCAGCCATCCCATAGGGGGGCGGGAGCATGGCTACACCTTC. This translates into CASSHPIGGREHGYTF.

The chain couples TRBV13 to TRBJ1-3; possibly TRBD1 for D (6 bases). The CDR3 is 15 residues long. The V and J ends lost 4 bases and 4 bases respectively, with 14 bases between them. Germline assignment: CDR1 PRHDT and CDR2 FYEKMQ (reference sequence). The CDR3 spells CASSSSPGHGNTIYF. The CDR3 nucleotides are TGTGCCAGCAGCTCAAGCCCGGGACACGGAAACACCATATATTTT.